A single sample gave rise to the 20 T cell receptor beta chains below, sequenced in a study of beta chain features in type 1 diabetes. Study outcomes and limitations: Moderate but significant shortening of TCRB CDR3s was recorded in all four CD4+ subsets from Type 1 diabetes patients.

These receptors' targets are unknown. The investigators reverse transcribed all of the isolated RNA, so they sequenced expressed TCRB transcripts. Here immunoSEQ multiplex PCR was the method, and the copy in TCRdb shows in-frame clones only, minus some. This sample has under 250,000 clones, with more than 11% found just once. The sequenced sample was naive CD4+ T cells from blood. The receptors stem from a man aged 25-45 years with type 1 diabetes.

CDR3 sequence reads: CASSSDGLNTGELFF. CDR3 DNA sequence: TGCGCCAGCAGCTCCGACGGGTTGAACACCGGGGAGCTGTTTTTT. This chain links TRBV5-1 with TRBJ2-2; D not certain. Germline V gives CDR1 SGHRS, CDR2 YFSETQ. The CDR3 consists of 15 residues. The V gene lost 3 bases and the J gene lost 1 base, with 10 bases spanning the gap.

This clone was seen more than once but under ten times. The CDR3 DNA follows: TGTGCCAGCTCACCCCCAGAGGCCCTCAAAAACATTCAGTACTTC. Translating gives CASSPPEALKNIQYF. The rearrangement uses TRBV18 and TRBJ2-4; D is unresolved. The V gene's germline CDR1 is KGHSH and CDR2 LQKENI. The CDR3 sequence is 15 residues long. The V end lost 3 bases, the J end lost 3 bases, and 12 bases lay between the germline ends.

The chain has TRBV4-1 and TRBJ1-2; the D gene is possibly TRBD1 (5 bases). The germline CDR1 and CDR2 sequences are MGHRA and YSYEKL. V was trimmed by 1 base and J by 8 bases, leaving 14 bases between them. The CDR3 loop spans 14 amino acids. The CDR3: CASSQAQQAGGYTF. CDR3 in DNA: TGCGCCAGCAGCCAAGCCCAACAGGCTGGGGGCTACACCTTC.

This clone turned up a few times. The chain carries TRBV11-3 and TRBJ2-1, with TRBD1 matching over 8 bases. Germline CDR1 reads SGHNT; CDR2 reads YENEEA. V trimming: 2 bases; J trimming: 7 bases; junction bases outside the gene matches: 4. CDR3 length equals 14 residues. This CDR3 is CASSLQGAANEQFF. The CDR3, as DNA: TGTGCCAGCAGCTTACAGGGGGCGGCAAATGAGCAGTTCTTC.

This clone was seen a handful of times. The chain combines TRBV18 with TRBJ1-1; D not resolved. In germline, CDR1 is KGHSH, CDR2 LQKENI. Trimming left V 2 bases short and J 11 bases short, with 12 bases between. The CDR3 has 12 residues. CDR3 sequence: CASSPVTREAFF. CDR3 nucleotide sequence: TGTGCCAGCTCACCAGTGACTAGGGAGGCTTTCTTT. Full variable domain (outside the CDR3, taken from reference TRBV18 and TRBJ1-1): NAGVMQNPRHLVRRRGQEARLRCSPMKGHSHVYWYRQLPEEGLKFMVYLQKENIIDESGMPKERFSAEFPKEGPSILRIQQVVRGDSAAYFCASSPVTREAFFGQGTRLTVV.

The V gene is TRBV5-1, the J gene TRBJ1-1; the D gene is possibly TRBD1 (6 bases). Deletions cut 4 bases from V and 0 bases from J, with 10 bases between. CDR1 and CDR2 from the germline V gene are SGHRS and YFSETQ. The CDR3 is 14 residues long. The CDR3 DNA follows: TGCGCCAGCAGCCAGACAGGTTTGAACACTGAAGCTTTCTTT. Amino acids: CASSQTGLNTEAFF.

This clone was seen only a few times. The genes are TRBV11-2 and TRBJ1-1; no reliable D call. Germline values: CDR1 SGHAT, CDR2 FQNNGV. V lost 4 bases to trimming and J lost 4 bases, with 13 bases between them. The CDR3 is 14 amino acids. Written as DNA, the CDR3 is TGTGCCAGCAGCTCACCCGGCGGATTCACTGAAGCTTTCTTT. This translates into CASSSPGGFTEAFF.

The chain joins TRBV5-1 to TRBJ2-2, with D possibly being TRBD1 (5 bases). Looked up from germline, CDR1 is SGHRS and CDR2 is YFSETQ. The CDR3 covers 16 residues. The germline V and J ends were trimmed by 0 bases and 1 base, with 10 bases remaining between them. The CDR3 spells CASSLGRTQNTGELFF. As DNA, the CDR3 is TGCGCCAGCAGCTTGGGCCGGACACAGAACACCGGGGAGCTGTTTTTT.

The chain couples TRBV5-6 to TRBJ2-1, with 8 bases aligning to TRBD1. The germline V gene has CDR1 SGHDT and CDR2 YYEEEE. The CDR3 extends over 14 amino acids. Unmatched junction bases numbered 10, after V lost 1 base and J lost 13 bases. In DNA form, the CDR3 reads TGTGCCAGCAGCTTGCGGACAGGGACCTCCCGACAGTTCTTC. Protein: CASSLRTGTSRQFF.

This chain connects TRBV27 to TRBJ2-7, with 9 bases fitting TRBD1. Germline V lookup: CDR1 MNHEY, CDR2 SMNVEV (reference sequence). The CDR3 has 14 residues. Unmatched junction bases numbered 5, after V lost 6 bases and J lost 2 bases. The CDR3 nucleotides read TGTGCCAGCAGATTCGGGACAGGGCCCTACGAGCAGTACTTC. It specifies CASRFGTGPYEQYF.

This sequence joins TRBV29-1 and TRBJ1-2; D gene uncertain. Trimming pared 8 bases from V and 8 bases from J, leaving 6 bases between. There are 8 residues in the CDR3. Per the germline V gene, CDR1 is SQVTM and CDR2 is ANQGSEA. The CDR3 bases are TGCAGCCCAGGAGGCTACACCTTC. Translated, it gives CSPGGYTF.

In DNA form, the CDR3 reads TGTGCCAGCAGCTTAGGGCGGAAAACTAATGAAAAACTGTTTTTT. Protein: CASSLGRKTNEKLFF. V usage is TRBV7-9 and J usage is TRBJ1-4; unclear D gene. Trimming cost V 1 base and J 1 base, with 7 bases left between them. CDR3 length: 15 residues. Germline-derived CDR1 and CDR2 are SEHNR and FQNEAQ (reference sequence).

This clone was seen a handful of times. The rearrangement joins TRBV5-1 to TRBJ2-1, with a tentative D call TRBD2 (6 bases). Germline V CDR1 and CDR2: SGHRS, YFSETQ. V dropped 0 bases and J dropped 0 bases, with 10 bases sitting between them. This CDR3 region has 16 residues. In DNA form, the CDR3 reads TGCGCCAGCAGCTTGGTTAGCGGCCTCTCCTACAATGAGCAGTTCTTC. It yields the protein CASSLVSGLSYNEQFF.

To note about this clone: This specimen includes other DNA sequences encoding the same CDR3. This chain connects TRBV5-1 to TRBJ2-7, with 11 bases identical to TRBD2. The CDR3 is 15 amino acids. The germline V gene encodes CDR1 SGHRS and CDR2 YFSETQ. The V segment lost 0 bases and the J segment 2 bases; nucleotides outside the gene matches: 1. The DNA of the CDR3 is TGCGCCAGCAGCTTGGGACTAGCGGGGACCTACGAGCAGTACTTC. Protein sequence: CASSLGLAGTYEQYF.

This clone was picked up a small number of times. The rearrangement links TRBV27 to TRBJ2-7; 9 nucleotides align to TRBD2. This CDR3 is 17 amino acids long. In germline, CDR1 is MNHEY, CDR2 SMNVEV (reference sequence). V shed 0 bases and J 9 bases; nucleotides not matched to a gene: 15. CDR3 nucleotide sequence: TGTGCCAGCAGTTTATCGGAGCCAAAAGCGGGAGGAGGCGGGCAGTACTTC. As protein: CASSLSEPKAGGGGQYF.

This clone showed up just a few times. The chain recombines TRBV19 with TRBJ2-1, with 11 bases lining up with TRBD2. Trimming cost V 3 bases and J 7 bases; bases outside gene matches: 5. The CDR3 is made up of 15 amino acids. Germline CDR1 reads LNHDA; CDR2 reads SQIVND (reference sequence). CDR3 protein: CASSMIGTSGNEQFF. The CDR3 DNA follows: TGTGCCAGTAGTATGATTGGGACTAGCGGTAATGAGCAGTTCTTC.

In this sample, this clone turned up a few times. The J gene is TRBJ1-2, the V gene TRBV16, with D uncertain. V was trimmed by 0 bases and J by 6 bases, leaving 8 bases between them. The germline V gene encodes CDR1 KGHSY and CDR2 FQNENV. The CDR3 runs 13 residues. In nucleotides, the CDR3 is TGTGCCAGCAGCCAATCGACGGCGGATGGCTACACCTTC. It codes for CASSQSTADGYTF.

The chain has TRBV7-9 and TRBJ2-1; the D gene is possibly TRBD2 (5 bases). Germline V CDR1 and CDR2: SEHNR, FQNEAQ (reference sequence). The CDR3 loop spans 16 amino acids. Trimming pared 0 bases from V and 3 bases from J, leaving 12 bases between. The CDR3 loop reads CASSLARSGIYNEQFF. The CDR3 DNA reads TGTGCCAGCAGCTTAGCGCGAAGCGGAATCTACAATGAGCAGTTCTTC.

This clone appeared a few times. The chain is built from TRBV19 and TRBJ1-1, with a possible D match to TRBD1 (5 bases). Germline V gene sequence: CDR1 LNHDA, CDR2 SQIVND (reference sequence). With 8 bases removed from V and 4 bases from J, the gap between germline ends came to 11 bases. The CDR3 is 12 amino acids. Written as DNA, the CDR3 is TGTGCCAGTGGGGGGTTGGCCACTGAAGCTTTCTTT. Protein: CASGGLATEAFF.

This clone has just a few counts. This chain joins TRBV19 and TRBJ2-2; possible D gene TRBD2, 6 bases. Per the germline V gene, CDR1 is LNHDA and CDR2 is SQIVND (reference sequence). The CDR3 has 16 amino acids. V was shortened by 1 base and J by 3 bases, with 12 bases between the two germline ends. In nucleotides, the CDR3 is TGTGCCAGTAGTATAGCTCGGGGGACCGACACCGGGGAGCTGTTTTTT. It specifies CASSIARGTDTGELFF.